Following are 16 T cell receptor beta chains from one sample sequenced in a study of early T cells in non-severe SARS-CoV-2 infection. TCRdb redid the calling of the 5' RACE reads with MiXCR, one entry per CDR3 protein. The table lists roughly 100,000 distinct CDR3 sequences, about 14% of them singletons. Input material: whole blood. The receptors shown here come from an adult who was a healthcare worker with PCR-confirmed SARS-CoV-2 infection or an uninfected control (not recorded which).

The CDR3 protein is CASSLRQASGGETQYF. The CDR3 DNA sequence: TGTGCCAGCAGCTTACGTCAGGCTAGCGGGGGAGAGACCCAGTACTTC. The chain combines TRBV11-3 with TRBJ2-5; 10 bases agree with TRBD2. This CDR3 comprises 16 residues. In germline, CDR1 is SGHNT, CDR2 YENEEA. V shed 2 bases, J shed 4 bases, and the junction held 7 bases outside the gene matches.

V usage is TRBV27 and J usage is TRBJ2-1, with 10 bases lining up with TRBD1. This CDR3 is 15 amino acids long. With 6 bases clipped from V and 10 bases from J, the junction kept 12 bases outside the gene matches. Germline lookup yields CDR1 MNHEY and CDR2 SMNVEV (reference sequence). CDR3 nucleotide sequence: TGTGCCAGCAGCTCCTTGGGGACAGGGGTTGTCGAGCAGTTCTTC. It encodes CASSSLGTGVVEQFF.

This clonotype was observed a handful of times. The rearrangement joins TRBV7-2 to TRBJ2-3; the match to TRBD2 covers 8 bases. The germline gives CDR1 SGHTA, CDR2 FQGNSA. The J segment lost 9 bases and the V segment lost 5 bases, leaving 10 bases of the junction unmatched. This CDR3 has 14 amino acids. The CDR3 here is CASSPKGTRGTQYF. Written as DNA, the CDR3 is TGTGCCAGCAGCCCCAAAGGGACTAGAGGGACGCAGTATTTT.

The chain carries TRBV6-5 and TRBJ1-6; TRBD1 matches at 7 bases. The CDR3 loop spans 18 amino acids. Germline values: CDR1 MNHEY, CDR2 SVGAGI. The V and J ends lost 0 bases and 7 bases, in that order; junction bases with no gene match: 12. For the CDR3, the DNA is TGTGCCAGCAGTTACTCGACACCAGGGACAGCCCTGAATTCACCCCTCCACTTT. It yields the protein CASSYSTPGTALNSPLHF.

The sample holds many counts of this clonotype. The DNA of the CDR3 is TGTGCCAGCAGTGTGGATCAGCCCCAGCATTTT. It translates to CASSVDQPQHF. The chain links TRBV2 to TRBJ1-5; no reliable D call. Trimming took off 4 bases at V and 5 bases at J, with 3 bases between the two ends. The germline CDR1 and CDR2 sequences are SNHLY and FYNNEI. The CDR3 is made up of 11 amino acids.

This clonotype has a handful of counts. The chain has TRBV12-3 or TRBV12-4 and TRBJ1-2; D unclear. V was pared by 7 bases and J by 5 bases, with 17 bases between. CDR3 size: 14 residues. Here the CDR3 reads CASTRAAGGYGYTF. CDR3 DNA sequence: TGTGCCAGCACCCGGGCAGCCGGCGGGTATGGCTACACCTTC.

This clonotype occurred a few times. The gene calls are TRBV19 and TRBJ2-3, with TRBD2 as a possible D gene (6 bases). CDR3 length: 14 amino acids. Germline loops: CDR1 LNHDA, CDR2 SQIVND (reference sequence). Trimming shortened V by 3 bases and J by 5 bases, and 12 bases separated the two germline ends. The DNA of the CDR3 is TGTGCCAGTAGTATGGGGGGTAGGAAAGATACGCAGTATTTT. Its translation: CASSMGGRKDTQYF.

This clonotype was seen many times. The chain is built from TRBV7-9 and TRBJ1-4, with D possibly matching TRBD1 (6 bases). The CDR3 is 13 amino acids. The V end was cut by 1 base, the J end by 10 bases, with 10 bases between. Germline loops: CDR1 SEHNR, CDR2 FQNEAQ (reference sequence). The DNA for the CDR3 is TGTGCCAGCAGCTTAGAGGGACAAGGAAAACTGTTTTTT. The encoded protein is CASSLEGQGKLFF.

This clonotype was seen repeatedly, ten times or more. The chain uses TRBV29-1 and TRBJ2-3; 7 bases line up with TRBD2. Germline trimming cut 8 bases from V and 0 bases from J; bases unmatched to any gene: 11. The V gene's germline CDR1 is SQVTM and CDR2 ANQGSEA. This CDR3 has 15 residues. CDR3 amino acids: CSLEGRVTSTDTQYF. The CDR3 DNA reads TGCAGCCTCGAGGGGAGGGTTACTAGCACAGATACGCAGTATTTT.

Note on this clonotype: One base away lies a much larger clone, so this may be a sequencing read error. J is TRBJ1-1 and V is TRBV20-1; no clear D. V gave up 1 base and J gave up 4 bases, with 10 bases separating them. The CDR3 sequence is 13 residues long. In germline, CDR1 is DFQATT, CDR2 SNEGSKA (reference sequence). CDR3 residues: CSARGTVITEAFF. CDR3 sequence (DNA): TGCAGTGCTAGAGGCACAGTGATCACTGAAGCTTTCTTT.

The rearrangement uses TRBV27 and TRBJ2-1; D unclear. V dropped 2 bases and J dropped 10 bases, with 12 bases sitting between them. This CDR3 is built from 13 residues. CDR1 and CDR2 from the germline V gene are MNHEY and SMNVEV (reference sequence). The CDR3 DNA sequence: TGTGCCAGCAGTTTAAATACAGTCAGCGAGCAGTTCTTC. Translating gives CASSLNTVSEQFF.

This clonotype appeared a few times. The CDR3 here is CASSLDRANAFF. In DNA form, the CDR3 reads TGTGCCAGCAGCTTGGACAGGGCAAACGCTTTCTTT. The chain links TRBV7-2 to TRBJ1-1, with 8 bases matching TRBD1. V was clipped by 3 bases and J by 11 bases; unmatched bases: 5. CDR1 and CDR2 (germline): SGHTA, FQGNSA. The CDR3 totals 12 residues.

This clonotype was observed a handful of times. The rearrangement uses TRBV9 and TRBJ1-3; 9 nucleotides match TRBD1. The CDR3 length is 12 residues. Germline V gene sequence: CDR1 SGDLS, CDR2 YYNGEE. Losses at the gene ends were 4 bases for V and 9 bases for J; bases not matched to a gene: 2. Here the CDR3 DNA reads TGTGCCAGCAGCCAGACAGGGGGCACCATATATTTT. This gives the protein CASSQTGGTIYF.

Only a few counts were recorded for this clonotype. This chain joins TRBV7-2 and TRBJ2-5; no firm D call. From germline, CDR1 is SGHTA and CDR2 FQGNSA. This CDR3 is built from 10 residues. V lost 7 bases to trimming and J lost 7 bases, with 7 bases between them. Here the CDR3 reads CASIYGTQYF. Here the CDR3 DNA reads TGTGCCAGCATCTACGGGACCCAGTACTTC. Full variable domain (outside the CDR3, taken from reference TRBV7-2 and TRBJ2-5): GAGVSQSPSNKVTEKGKDVELRCDPISGHTALYWYRQSLGQGLEFLIYFQGNSAPDKSGLPSDRFSAERTGGSVSTLTIQRTQQEDSAVYLCASIYGTQYFGPGTRLLVL.

Only a few counts were recorded for this clonotype. This chain uses TRBV27 with TRBJ1-4, with 7 bases fitting TRBD1. The CDR3 consists of 16 residues. The V segment lost 0 bases and the J segment 8 bases; nucleotides outside the gene matches: 9. Germline V gives CDR1 MNHEY, CDR2 SMNVEV (reference sequence). CDR3 DNA sequence: TGTGCCAGCAGTTTATCTTTCAGGGCAGGGGGAGAAAAACTGTTTTTT. Amino acid sequence: CASSLSFRAGGEKLFF.

To note about this clonotype: One end of the junction does not line up with germline, which may come from a read error. The V and J genes are TRBV29-1 and TRBJ2-7; 9 nucleotides line up with TRBD1. Germline V gene sequence: CDR1 SQVTM, CDR2 ANQGSEA. CDR3 length: 14 amino acids. In DNA, the CDR3 is TGCAGCGTTGAAGATGGGACAGGGTCCTACGGGCAGTACTTC. It specifies CSVEDGTGSYGQYF.